Listed below are T cell receptor beta chains from one sample, sequenced in a study of CD8 T cells in ankylosing spondylitis. TCRdb re-analysed the 5' RACE reads in MiXCR, keeping a single row per CDR3 protein. This sample yields 25,000 to 35,000 distinct CDR3 sequences, of which 7.2% are seen a single time; approximately 10% belongs to the top ten. The material sequenced was blood, either unsorted or a sorted T cell fraction (not recorded which). The receptors were gathered from a male donor with ankylosing spondylitis or in good health (not recorded which). Each CDR3 is given with its conserved first and last residue. A D gene is named only where the DNA matches it firmly. The size of a clone is reported for some rows only, either as once, few or many, or as a class for expanded clones.

CDR3nt	CDR3aa	abundance	j_gene	d_gene	v_gene
TGTGCCAGCAGCCAAGTAGGACTAGCGGGAGGTGGTGAGACCCAGTACTTC	CASSQVGLAGGGETQYF	few	TRBJ2-5	TRBD2	TRBV4-2
TGTGCGGGGGGGGACTCCCTCCACGAGCAGTACTTC	CAGGDSLHEQYF	-	TRBJ2-7	TRBD2	TRBV7-9
TGCAGCGCCTCGACAGGGAGGGCAGATACGCAGTATTTT	CSASTGRADTQYF	many	TRBJ2-3	-	TRBV29-1
TGTGCCAGCAGCCTCGGACAGGGGAAAGATAACGAGCAGTACTTC	CASSLGQGKDNEQYF	many	TRBJ2-7	TRBD1	TRBV11-2
TGTGCCAGCCTTCTTCATGTGGGACGGACAGATACGCAGTATTTT	CASLLHVGRTDTQYF	many	TRBJ2-3	-	TRBV27
TGCAGCGTTCAGGGCCACGAGCAGTACTTC	CSVQGHEQYF	many	TRBJ2-7	-	TRBV29-1
TGTGCCAGCTCACCATCGAACACCGGGGAGCTGTTTTTT	CASSPSNTGELFF	many	TRBJ2-2	-	TRBV18
TGTGCCAGCAGCGACGGACTAGCGGGAGGCAATGAGCAGTTCTTC	CASSDGLAGGNEQFF	many	TRBJ2-1	TRBD2	TRBV3-1
TGTGCCAGCAGCTTAACAGGACAGATCATGAACACTGAAGCTTTCTTT	CASSLTGQIMNTEAFF	many	TRBJ1-1	-	TRBV11-2
TGTGCCAGCAAGAAGGGCGTGGGACTAGCGGGAGTAGGCATGGGCACAGATACGCAGTATTTT	CASKKGVGLAGVGMGTDTQYF	many	TRBJ2-3	TRBD2	TRBV6-4
TGTGCCAGCAGCCAAGAAGGGGGGTTGCATGAGCAGTTCTTC	CASSQEGGLHEQFF	many	TRBJ2-1	-	TRBV3-1
TGTGCCAGCTCACCACCGGGGGGACACCCCACAGATACGCAGTATTTT	CASSPPGGHPTDTQYF	many	TRBJ2-3	-	TRBV18
TGCGCCAGCAGCTGGACAGGACCTAGAGGCGAGCAGTACTTC	CASSWTGPRGEQYF	few	TRBJ2-7	TRBD1	TRBV5-1
TGTGCTAGCAGCTTATACGCGGGTCGCGAGCAGTACTTC	CASSLYAGREQYF	medium-sized	TRBJ2-7	-	TRBV7-7
TGTGCCATCAGTGGACAGGGGCGACCCTACGAGCAGTACTTC	CAISGQGRPYEQYF	many	TRBJ2-7	TRBD1	TRBV10-3
TGTGCCAGCTCACCGGAAGGGGGTCGTCAAGAGACCCAGTACTTC	CASSPEGGRQETQYF	many	TRBJ2-5	-	TRBV18
TGCGCCAGCAGCTTGGGCGGTAATGGCTACACCTTC	CASSLGGNGYTF	many	TRBJ1-2	-	TRBV5-1
TGCGCCAGCAGGGCCACCGGGACAGTAGAAGAGACCCAGTACTTC	CASRATGTVEETQYF	many	TRBJ2-5	TRBD1	TRBV5-1
TGTGCCAGCAGCCAAGCTGGGGGGCAAGAGACCCAGTACTTC	CASSQAGGQETQYF	many	TRBJ2-5	-	TRBV3-1
TGCGCCAGCAGCCAAAGGGCAGCGAGGGAAGAGACCCAGTACTTC	CASSQRAAREETQYF	many	TRBJ2-5	-	TRBV4-1
TGTGCCAGCAGAGGACCGGACGTTTCCTACGAGCAGTACTTC	CASRGPDVSYEQYF	many	TRBJ2-7	-	TRBV6-1
TGTGCCAGCAGTTTCTACTCCGCCAATCAGCCCCAGCATTTT	CASSFYSANQPQHF	-	TRBJ1-5	-	TRBV12-3/TRBV12-4
TGTGCCATCAGTGCGACGACTAGCGGGAGTAACAATGAGCAGTTCTTC	CAISATTSGSNNEQFF	many	TRBJ2-1	TRBD2	TRBV10-3
TGTGCCAGCAGTCTATTCTCGGGAGGAGGCGAGCAGTACTTC	CASSLFSGGGEQYF	medium-sized	TRBJ2-7	TRBD2	TRBV12-3/TRBV12-4
TGTGCCAGCAGCTTATTGGGGGGGCTGTCGGGCACTGAAGCTTTCTTT	CASSLLGGLSGTEAFF	many	TRBJ1-1	-	TRBV7-8
TGTGCCAGCAGATTCGGACAGGGGGCCTACACCGGGGAGCTGTTTTTT	CASRFGQGAYTGELFF	few	TRBJ2-2	TRBD1	TRBV7-2
TGCGCCAGCAGCTCGCTAGCGGGAGGAGAGCAGTTCTTC	CASSSLAGGEQFF	many	TRBJ2-1	TRBD2	TRBV5-1
TGCAGCGTTGGATATAATACAGACGAGCAGTACTTC	CSVGYNTDEQYF	many	TRBJ2-7	-	TRBV29-1
TGTGCCAGCAGTGTGACTAGTCTTGCAGAGACCCAGTACTTC	CASSVTSLAETQYF	-	TRBJ2-5	-	TRBV2
TGCAGCGTTGGCTGGGGTGCTGGGGCCAACGTCCTGACTTTC	CSVGWGAGANVLTF	many	TRBJ2-6	-	TRBV29-1
TGTGCCAGCAGGCCTCAGGGTGACTATGGCTACACCTTC	CASRPQGDYGYTF	many	TRBJ1-2	-	TRBV28
TGTGCCAGCAGACAGGGAAGCTCCTACGAGCAGTACTTC	CASRQGSSYEQYF	many	TRBJ2-7	-	TRBV2
TGTGCCGCCGAACAGCCTAACTATGGCTACACCTTC	CAAEQPNYGYTF	many	TRBJ1-2	-	TRBV10-3
TGCAGTGCTAAATCCCACAACACCGGGGAGCTGTTTTTT	CSAKSHNTGELFF	many	TRBJ2-2	-	TRBV20-1
TGTGCCAGCATTTCAGGGTCATACGAGCAGTACTTC	CASISGSYEQYF	few	TRBJ2-7	-	TRBV28
TGCTGTGCTTTGAAGACCTGGGCGGGAAACTACAATGAGCAGTTCTTC	CCALKTWAGNYNEQFF	many	TRBJ2-1	-	TRBV20-1
TGCAGTGTTCCTGAGCATAACACCGGGGAGCTGTTTTTT	CSVPEHNTGELFF	many	TRBJ2-2	-	TRBV20-1
TGCGCCAGCAGCCCAGGACTAGAGTACCACAATGAGCAGTTCTTC	CASSPGLEYHNEQFF	many	TRBJ2-1	TRBD2	TRBV5-1
TGTGCCAGCAGCTTAGCAGCGGGAGGGTACAATGAGCAGTTCTTC	CASSLAAGGYNEQFF	few	TRBJ2-1	TRBD2	TRBV7-2
TGTGCCACCAGCAGGGGACAGGTTAATGAAAAACTGTTTTTT	CATSRGQVNEKLFF	medium-sized	TRBJ1-4	TRBD1	TRBV15
TGCGCCAGCAGCTTGGACTTGGAGTACAATGAGCAGTTCTTC	CASSLDLEYNEQFF	many	TRBJ2-1	-	TRBV5-1
TGTGCCTGGAGTGTACTAGCGGGAGTTTACAATGAGCAGTTCTTC	CAWSVLAGVYNEQFF	many	TRBJ2-1	TRBD2	TRBV30
TGTGCCATCAGTGAGGATGAGGCTAGCGGGAAGATAGATACGCAGTATTTT	CAISEDEASGKIDTQYF	many	TRBJ2-3	TRBD2	TRBV10-3
TGCGCCAGCAGCCAAGTCCTGACAGATATATACACCGGGGAGCTGTTTTTT	CASSQVLTDIYTGELFF	many	TRBJ2-2	-	TRBV4-1
TGTGCCAGCAGTGAAACGGGGGCTAACTATGGCTACACCTTC	CASSETGANYGYTF	many	TRBJ1-2	-	TRBV2
TGCGCCAGCAGCTTCGGGCCGACAGGGTCCTACGAGCAGTACTTC	CASSFGPTGSYEQYF	many	TRBJ2-7	TRBD1	TRBV5-1
TGTGCCAGCAGCCTCGGATCCGGGACCTACAATGAGCAGTTCTTC	CASSLGSGTYNEQFF	many	TRBJ2-1	-	TRBV5-5
TGTGCCAGCAGTTTATCGGCAGGCAATCAGCCCCAGCATTTT	CASSLSAGNQPQHF	medium-sized	TRBJ1-5	-	TRBV12-3/TRBV12-4
TGTGCCAGCAGTCTATTGACCGGGGAGCTGTTTTTT	CASSLLTGELFF	few	TRBJ2-2	-	TRBV28
TGTGCCAGTAGTATACTAGCGGTTTCCTACAATGAGCAGTTCTTC	CASSILAVSYNEQFF	many	TRBJ2-1	TRBD2	TRBV19